This TCR beta chain was captured by sequencing in a study of blood T cell repertoires in COVID-19. Study as a whole: Some COVID-19 samples were acute and others convalescent; all came from the United States, Italy and Spain. Sources were T cells, B-cell-depleted T cells, or PBMCs; the material itself was cDNA or gDNA.

CDR1 and CDR2 (germline): SEHNR, FQNEAQ (reference sequence). This CDR3 comprises 17 residues. Trimming took 3 bases from V and 6 from J, leaving 24 bases between them. As handled by the study authors: Researchers report that nucleated cell counts were estimated from reference gene primer amplification. Sequencing was performed with immunoSEQ multiplex PCR; in TCRdb, only in-frame clones are kept and a portion is missing. Clonal size and the V and J genes are those of that table, whereas D and trimming came from the DNA. The sample has some 180,000 clones, approximately 80% seen once. The Seattle patients, enrolled during active infection, were followed longitudinally.

This receptor was identified in a woman aged 35 to 49 with COVID-19, enrolled during active disease. The chain couples TRBV7-9 to TRBJ2-7; tentative D call: TRBD1 (5 bases). Sample: peripheral blood. The CDR3 DNA reads TGTGCCAGCAGCTTTATGCGCCTTCTAGACAGAAGGGTCGAGCAGTACTTC. Amino acids: CASSFMRLLDRRVEQYF. The variable domain in full, with the rest retrieved from reference TRBV7-9 and TRBJ2-7, is DTGVSQNPRHKITKRGQNVTFRCDPISEHNRLYWYRQTLGQGPEFLTYFQNEAQLEKSRLLSDRFSAERPKGSFSTLEIQRTEQGDSAMYLCASSFMRLLDRRVEQYFGPGTRLTVT.